The T cell receptor (beta chain) under discussion was sequenced for a study of cytomegalovirus exposure and HLA in healthy donors. Whole-study findings and limits: A few chains linked to CMV were shown in vitro to be specific for CMV antigens.

Here immunoSEQ multiplex PCR was the method, and the copy in TCRdb shows in-frame clones only, minus some. The sample records about 240,000 clones, 75% to 90% being singletons. V lost 4 bases and J 7 bases, leaving 14 bases between the germline ends. The CDR3 covers 14 residues. Germline V gene sequence: CDR1 MGHRA, CDR2 YSYEKL. With respect to this clone: Its matching antigen is unknown.

The TCR originated in a woman in her 30s in good health and CMV-seropositive. This rearrangement joins TRBV4-1 to TRBJ2-1; tentatively, D is TRBD2 (6 bases). Sample: PBMCs. CDR3 coding DNA: TGCGCCAGCAGCCCTTCGACGAGCGGGAATGAGCAGTTCTTC. Residues: CASSPSTSGNEQFF.